The T cell receptor beta chain described here comes from a study of blood T cell repertoires in COVID-19 (TCRdb year 2020). In terms of the full investigation: Samples from collaborators originated in the United States, Italy and Spain and spanned both the acute and convalescent phases of COVID-19. Deeply sampled blood TCRbeta repertoires from subjects exposed to, actively infected with, or recovered from COVID-19 were included in the dataset. The prospective study material was composed of cDNA or gDNA derived from T cells, B-cell-depleted T cells, or PBMCs. The samples were drawn from two sources: the first 160 participants of the ongoing ImmuneRACE study, and over 950 subjects contributed by 6 global collaborators. The repertoires were released in a freely available public database intended as a resource for research on the immune response to SARS-CoV-2. Sample metadata almost always included a de-identified subject ID, COVID-19 status, age in years and sex. Where HLA class I and class II types were available, the types were taken from metadata supplied by the sample provider, not from assay-based typing. Here is what the overall study found, with its caveats: How much clinical and demographic metadata was included differed by source and by participant, and the metadata was provided uncurated.

TCRbeta CDR3 regions were amplified from genomic DNA using the immunoSEQ Assay, a bias-controlled multiplex PCR. In the source study's methods: Within the assay, amplification of reference gene primers was used to estimate how many nucleated cells each sample contained. To quantify the absolute abundance of each unique TCRbeta CDR3 rearrangement, sequence reads were collapsed and filtered. For each sample, productive Simpson clonality was calculated by taking the square root of Simpson's diversity index across productive rearrangements. Not all clones reach the TCRdb copy of this immuneACCESS table, which keeps in-frame sequences only. Checked studies attribute under half of the gap to unresolved V genes and leave the rest unexplained. V and J calls and clone size are as listed in that table; D and trimming were resolved from the DNA. This sample is represented by almost 20,000 clones; about 88% of them were singletons. Approximately 31% of the sample goes to the ten largest clones.

As encoded in the germline V gene, CDR1 is MGHRA while CDR2 is YSYEKL. The V and J ends are trimmed by 7 bases and 0 bases, leaving 7 bases between them. Taken from cysteine to phenylalanine, the CDR3 has 12 residues. Only the CDR3 region is kept as DNA, spanning 36 bases read in frame from base 1. Comments on this clone: This receptor's antigen is unknown. Base-call qualities are not available, and no considerably larger clone is one nucleotide away.

Collaborating institutions collected whole blood in K2EDTA tubes following their own protocols. For TCRbeta analysis, collaborators shipped samples as frozen whole blood, isolated PBMCs, or DNA extracted from either of those sample types. This sequence was found in a human donor with active COVID-19. The donor label of this sample is uncertain. Recombination linked TRBV4-1 to TRBJ2-7; tentative D gene TRBD2, with 5 bases matching. The sample consisted of peripheral blood. The nucleotides read TGCGCCAGCATGGGGAGCTCCTACGAGCAGTACTTC. Its translation is CASMGSSYEQYF.